The next 22 T cell receptor beta chains were all read from a single sample in a study of T cell changes during pregnancy in multiple sclerosis. Sequencing used immunoSEQ multiplex PCR; TCRdb keeps in-frame clones, though not all of them. The data contain 70,000 to 95,000 clones, 93% of them singletons. The source material was peripheral blood, sampled in the second trimester of pregnancy. The source of these receptors is a female donor with multiple sclerosis, enrolled in a pregnancy study.

The V and J genes are TRBV5-1 and TRBJ2-7; 7 bases agree with TRBD1. Germline CDR1 SGHRS, CDR2 YFSETQ. This CDR3 has 16 amino acids. Losses at the gene ends were 2 bases for V and 4 bases for J; bases not matched to a gene: 12. The CDR3 sequence is CASSLAPGTVFYEQYF. Written as DNA, the CDR3 is TGCGCCAGCAGCTTAGCACCCGGGACAGTCTTTTACGAGCAGTACTTC.

The chain employs TRBV10-1 and TRBJ2-2, with D tentatively TRBD1 (5 bases). The CDR3 spans 13 residues. In germline, CDR1 is WNHNN, CDR2 SYGVQD (reference sequence). Between the trimmed V and J ends, which lost 5 bases and 6 bases, there was a span of 10 bases. The DNA for the CDR3 is TGCGCCAGCAGTCCAGGGTTCCCCGGGGAGCTGTTTTTT. Translated, it gives CASSPGFPGELFF.

This clone showed up just once. DNA for the CDR3: TGTGCCAGCAGCCCCCTAACAGGGGGCTCCTACGAGCAGTACTTC. Its translation: CASSPLTGGSYEQYF. J is TRBJ2-7 and V is TRBV7-8, with 8 bases fitting TRBD1. There are 15 residues in the CDR3. Trimming cost V 5 bases and J 0 bases; bases outside gene matches: 6. CDR1 SGHVS and CDR2 FQNEAQ come from the germline V gene.

The chain couples TRBV14 to TRBJ2-1; unclear D gene. The germline V and J ends were trimmed by 7 bases and 12 bases, with 19 bases remaining between them. The CDR3 totals 13 residues. In germline, CDR1 is SGHDN, CDR2 FVKESK. CDR3 nucleotides: TGTGCCAGCAACCCTCTCGGGTTTGGCGGGCAGTTCTTC. Its protein product is CASNPLGFGGQFF.

As for this clone: Other DNA sequences from this sample encode an identical CDR3 as well. The chain employs TRBV7-6 and TRBJ2-1, with 7 bases identical to TRBD1. Germline assignment: CDR1 SGHVS and CDR2 FNYEAQ. V dropped 5 bases and J dropped 6; count of bases not matched to a gene: 4. The CDR3 sequence is 13 residues long. The chain's CDR3 is CASSPAGGNEQFF. Written as DNA, the CDR3 is TGTGCCAGCAGCCCCGCAGGGGGCAATGAGCAGTTCTTC.

The chain links TRBV7-9 to TRBJ2-2; D ambiguous. Trimming cost V 4 bases and J 6 bases, with 9 bases left between them. Germline V CDR1 and CDR2: SEHNR, FQNEAQ (reference sequence). The CDR3 spans 13 residues. In DNA form, the CDR3 reads TGTGCCAGCAGCTCCCCCTCTCCCGGGGAGCTGTTTTTT. Its protein is CASSSPSPGELFF.

The V call is TRBV9, the J call TRBJ2-1; D might be TRBD2 (6 bases). Germline values: CDR1 SGDLS, CDR2 YYNGEE. Trimming took off 2 bases at V and 6 bases at J, with 15 bases between the two ends. The CDR3 is made up of 15 amino acids. The CDR3 reads CASSVGGRNVNEQFF. The CDR3 DNA reads TGTGCCAGCAGCGTGGGGGGACGGAATGTCAATGAGCAGTTCTTC.

The V call is TRBV7-3, the J call TRBJ2-5; 7 bases match TRBD2. The CDR3 contains 13 residues. Looked up from germline, CDR1 is SGHTA and CDR2 is FQGTGA. The V and J ends lost 1 base and 5 bases, in that order; junction bases with no gene match: 1. Here the CDR3 reads CASSLNGGETQYF. For the CDR3, the DNA is TGTGCCAGCAGCTTAAACGGGGGGGAGACCCAGTACTTC.

The rearrangement uses TRBV2 and TRBJ1-2; 9 nucleotides match TRBD1. The germline V gene has CDR1 SNHLY and CDR2 FYNNEI. The CDR3 is 13 residues long. Losses at the gene ends were 8 bases for V and 5 bases for J; bases not matched to a gene: 6. The DNA for the CDR3 is TGTGCCAGCGGACAGGGGACAGTATATGGCTACACCTTC. It codes for CASGQGTVYGYTF. The variable domain in full, with the rest retrieved from reference TRBV2 and TRBJ1-2, is EPEVTQTPSHQVTQMGQEVILRCVPISNHLYFYWYRQILGQKVEFLVSFYNNEISEKSEIFDDQFSVERPDGSNFTLKIRSTKLEDSAMYFCASGQGTVYGYTFGSGTRLTVV.

The count of this clone is one. The junction departs from germline at one end; a sequencing error may be responsible. The chain links TRBV7-7 to TRBJ1-6; TRBD1 might be the D (5 bases). Germline-derived CDR1 and CDR2 are SSHAT and FNYEAQ (reference sequence). The CDR3 contains 14 residues. The chain's CDR3 is CASSLTRDNSPLHF. DNA for the CDR3: TGTGCTAGCAGCTTAACCAGGGATAATTCACCCCTCCACTTT.

The rearrangement links TRBV10-3 to TRBJ1-2, with 9 bases matching TRBD1. Trimming removed 0 bases from V and 5 bases from J; junction bases left unmatched: 7. This CDR3 spans 16 amino acids. Germline V gives CDR1 ENHRY, CDR2 SYGVKD. CDR3 residues: CAISESPGQGLYGYTF. CDR3 nucleotides: TGTGCCATCAGTGAGTCCCCGGGACAGGGTTTATATGGCTACACCTTC.

This chain links TRBV2 with TRBJ2-5, with 11 bases identical to TRBD2. The CDR3 length is 17 residues. The V segment lost 6 bases and the J segment 2 bases; nucleotides outside the gene matches: 11. The germline V gene encodes CDR1 SNHLY and CDR2 FYNNEI. The CDR3 bases are TGTGCCAGCAGCGCTTTCTTAGCGGGGGGGATACAAGAGACCCAGTACTTC. Its protein is CASSAFLAGGIQETQYF.

The V call is TRBV7-6, the J call TRBJ2-1; 13 bases are a match to TRBD2. The CDR3 has 16 residues. Germline CDR1 reads SGHVS; CDR2 reads FNYEAQ. The V gene end was trimmed by 2 bases and the J gene end by 7 bases; junction bases not matched to a gene: 5. CDR3 region: CASSLTLAGGRNEQFF. The CDR3 nucleotides read TGTGCCAGCAGCTTAACACTAGCGGGGGGGCGGAATGAGCAGTTCTTC.

The chain employs TRBV11-2 and TRBJ1-1, with 8 bases lining up with TRBD1. With V trimmed by 3 bases and J by 3 bases, 6 bases remained unmatched. Germline V gives CDR1 SGHAT, CDR2 FQNNGV. The CDR3 sequence is 15 residues long. The CDR3 nucleotides are TGTGCCAGCAGCTTGACAGGGGTTTCTGACACTGAAGCTTTCTTT. Encoded protein: CASSLTGVSDTEAFF.

The chain combines TRBV9 with TRBJ1-2; D is perhaps TRBD1 (5 bases). The CDR3 extends over 17 amino acids. Trimming cost V 4 bases and J 5 bases, with 24 bases left between them. Germline lookup yields CDR1 SGDLS and CDR2 YYNGEE. CDR3 in amino acids: CASSSNPISGTLYGYTF. Here the CDR3 DNA reads TGTGCCAGCAGCTCTAACCCGATCTCCGGGACTCTTTATGGCTACACCTTC. The whole variable domain, filled in from reference TRBV9 and TRBJ1-2, reads DSGVTQTPKHLITATGQRVTLRCSPRSGDLSVYWYQQSLDQGLQFLIQYYNGEERAKGNILERFSAQQFPDLHSELNLSSLELGDSALYFCASSSNPISGTLYGYTFGSGTRLTVV.

The chain couples TRBV29-1 to TRBJ2-7, with D possibly matching TRBD1 (5 bases). CDR1 SQVTM and CDR2 ANQGSEA come from the germline V gene. The CDR3 length is 13 residues. Trimming cost V 3 bases and J 1 base, with 10 bases left between them. The CDR3 sequence: CSVDVPGSYEQYF. The CDR3 coding sequence is TGCAGCGTTGACGTCCCAGGGTCCTACGAGCAGTACTTC.

The CDR3 loop is CAVERNTGELFF. CDR3 DNA sequence: TGTGCCGTCGAGAGGAACACCGGGGAGCTGTTTTTT. The genes are TRBV19 and TRBJ2-2; D uncertain. In germline, CDR1 is LNHDA, CDR2 SQIVND (reference sequence). This CDR3 has 12 amino acids. V was pared by 11 bases and J by 1 base, with 8 bases between.

V gene TRBV30 combines with J gene TRBJ2-5, with 12 bases aligning to TRBD2. CDR1 and CDR2 (germline): GTSNPN, SVGIG (reference sequence). The junction had 14 bases not matched to a gene; V was cut back by 4 bases and J by 5 bases. The CDR3 is 17 amino acids. Written as DNA, the CDR3 is TGTGCCTGGAAAACACTAGCGGGGGGCCCTAGGTTGGAGACCCAGTACTTC. This encodes CAWKTLAGGPRLETQYF.

The gene calls are TRBV6-4 and TRBJ2-1; the match to TRBD2 covers 8 bases. The CDR3 loop spans 16 amino acids. V dropped 2 bases and J dropped 10; count of bases not matched to a gene: 13. The germline CDR1 and CDR2 sequences are MRHNA and SNTAGT. The CDR3 protein is CASSDGWGGGLSEQFF. For the CDR3, the DNA is TGTGCCAGCAGTGACGGCTGGGGCGGGGGGTTGTCGGAGCAGTTCTTC.

CDR3 bases: TGTGCCAGCTCAGAATCCACAGGGGCCGGGGAGCTGTTTTTT. Translating gives CASSESTGAGELFF. V is TRBV18 and J is TRBJ2-2; 7 positions agree with TRBD1. Germline assignment: CDR1 KGHSH and CDR2 LQKENI. The CDR3 has 14 residues. After removal of 5 bases from V and 6 bases from J, the junction contained 6 bases not matched to a gene.

The V call is TRBV6-1, the J call TRBJ2-1; D possibly corresponds to TRBD2 (6 bases). This CDR3 spans 15 amino acids. Looked up from germline, CDR1 is MNHNS and CDR2 is SASEGT. Trimming shortened V by 4 bases and J by 0 bases, and 10 bases separated the two germline ends. CDR3 amino acids: CASSADGSSYNEQFF. The CDR3 DNA reads TGTGCCAGCAGTGCCGACGGGAGCTCCTACAATGAGCAGTTCTTC.

This clone was counted a single time. The chain employs TRBV7-2 and TRBJ2-1; TRBD2 aligns across 9 bases. CDR1 and CDR2 (germline): SGHTA, FQGNSA. Trimming took 8 bases from V and 9 from J; bases not matched to a gene: 14. CDR3 size: 15 residues. The CDR3 sequence is CASVGRAGGFIEQFF. As DNA, the CDR3 is TGTGCCAGCGTTGGGAGAGCGGGGGGTTTTATTGAGCAGTTCTTC.